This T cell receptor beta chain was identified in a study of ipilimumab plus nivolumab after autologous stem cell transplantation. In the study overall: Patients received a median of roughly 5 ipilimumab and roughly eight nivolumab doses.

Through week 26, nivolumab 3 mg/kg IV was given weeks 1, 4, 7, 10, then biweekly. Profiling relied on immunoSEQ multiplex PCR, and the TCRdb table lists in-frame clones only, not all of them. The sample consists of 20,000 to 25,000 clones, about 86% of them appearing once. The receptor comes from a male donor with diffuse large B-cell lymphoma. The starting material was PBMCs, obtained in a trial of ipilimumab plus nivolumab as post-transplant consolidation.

Here the CDR3 DNA reads TGTGCCAGCAGTTCATCTAGCGGGGGGGCCCTCAATGAGCAGTTCTTC. Translated: CASSSSSGGALNEQFF. The chain uses TRBV27 and TRBJ2-1; TRBD2 matches 12 bases. The J segment lost 6 bases and the V segment lost 4 bases, leaving 7 bases of the junction unmatched. The germline V gene encodes CDR1 MNHEY and CDR2 SMNVEV (reference sequence). The CDR3 runs 16 residues.